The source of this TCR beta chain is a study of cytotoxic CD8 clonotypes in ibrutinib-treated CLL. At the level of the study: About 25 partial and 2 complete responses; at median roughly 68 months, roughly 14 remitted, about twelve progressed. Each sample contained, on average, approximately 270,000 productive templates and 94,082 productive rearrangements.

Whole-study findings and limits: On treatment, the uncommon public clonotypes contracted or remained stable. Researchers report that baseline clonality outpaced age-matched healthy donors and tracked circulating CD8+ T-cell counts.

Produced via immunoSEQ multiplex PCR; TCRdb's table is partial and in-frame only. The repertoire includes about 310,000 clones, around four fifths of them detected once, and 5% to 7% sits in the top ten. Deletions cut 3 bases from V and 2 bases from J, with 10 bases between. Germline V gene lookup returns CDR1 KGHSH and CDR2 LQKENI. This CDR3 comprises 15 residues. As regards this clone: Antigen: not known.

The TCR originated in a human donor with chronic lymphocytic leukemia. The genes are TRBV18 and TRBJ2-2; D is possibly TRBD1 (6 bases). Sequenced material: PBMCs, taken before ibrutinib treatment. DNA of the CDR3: TGTGCCAGCTCACCGTTGGGGGCAAACACCGGGGAGCTGTTTTTT. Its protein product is CASSPLGANTGELFF.